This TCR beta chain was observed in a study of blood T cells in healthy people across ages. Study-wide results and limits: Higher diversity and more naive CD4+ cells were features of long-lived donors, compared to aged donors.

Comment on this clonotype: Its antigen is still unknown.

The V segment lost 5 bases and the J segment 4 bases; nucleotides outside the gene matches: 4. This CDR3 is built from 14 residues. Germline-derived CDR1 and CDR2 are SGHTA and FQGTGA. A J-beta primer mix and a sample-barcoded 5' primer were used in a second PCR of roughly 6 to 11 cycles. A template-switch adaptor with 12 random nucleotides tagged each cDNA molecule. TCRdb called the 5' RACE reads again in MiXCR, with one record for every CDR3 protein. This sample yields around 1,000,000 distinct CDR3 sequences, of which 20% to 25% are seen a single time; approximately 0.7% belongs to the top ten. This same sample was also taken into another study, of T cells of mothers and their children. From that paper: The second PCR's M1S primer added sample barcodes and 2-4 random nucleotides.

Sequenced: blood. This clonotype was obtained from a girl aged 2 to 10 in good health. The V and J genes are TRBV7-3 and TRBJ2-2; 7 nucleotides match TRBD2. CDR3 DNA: TGTGCCAGCAGCCTCCGGGAGGCCACCGGGGAGCTGTTTTTT. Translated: CASSLREATGELFF.